The present TCR beta chain was sequenced within a study of glioma-infiltrating T cells. TCR alpha and beta CDR3 regions were amplified from RNA using iRepertoire nested multiplex PCR. In TCRdb, the multiplex PCR reads were re-called with MiXCR into one record per CDR3 protein. Here the sample spans thousands of distinct CDR3 sequences, about 28% being singletons. V was shortened by 7 bases and J by 2 bases, with 12 bases between the two germline ends. This CDR3 is built from 14 residues. Germline loops: CDR1 SQVTM, CDR2 ANQGSEA. At least ten counts were recorded for this clonotype. The rearrangement joins TRBV29-1 to TRBJ2-6; D is uncertain. This clonotype originated in a human donor with low-grade glioma or glioblastoma, undergoing nonglioma brain surgery, or in good health (not recorded which). Sequencing was carried out using glioma tissue, nonneoplastic brain tissue, or PBMCs (not recorded which). The CDR3 DNA reads as TGCAGCGCCCTCCGAACTGCTGGGGCCAACGTCCTGACTTTC. Its translation: CSALRTAGANVLTF.